This T cell receptor beta chain stems from a study of blood T cell repertoires in COVID-19. Study-wide background: Material from acute and convalescent COVID-19 was sourced from the United States, Italy and Spain. The analysed material was cDNA or gDNA that came from T cells, B-cell-depleted T cells, or PBMCs.

The CDR3 sequence is 17 residues long. Trimming took off 5 bases at V and 0 bases at J, with 14 bases between the two ends. From germline, CDR1 is SGHTA and CDR2 FQGTGA. Seattle cases were enrolled at active infection and followed longitudinally. Original handling: Reference gene primer amplification gave estimated nucleated cell counts. Libraries were prepared by immunoSEQ multiplex PCR; TCRdb keeps only in-frame clonotypes and omits some of them. Clonal size and the V and J genes are those of that table, whereas D and trimming came from the DNA. The table records 250,000 to 350,000 clones, roughly 84% of them present only once.

The receptor was derived from a person between 65 and 79 years old with COVID-19, enrolled during active disease. The rearrangement joins TRBV7-3 to TRBJ2-6; D gene ambiguous. Sequencing was performed on peripheral blood. CDR3 sequence: CASSPRFSLSGANVLTF. DNA of the CDR3: TGTGCCAGCAGCCCCAGGTTTTCCCTCTCTGGGGCCAACGTCCTGACTTTC.